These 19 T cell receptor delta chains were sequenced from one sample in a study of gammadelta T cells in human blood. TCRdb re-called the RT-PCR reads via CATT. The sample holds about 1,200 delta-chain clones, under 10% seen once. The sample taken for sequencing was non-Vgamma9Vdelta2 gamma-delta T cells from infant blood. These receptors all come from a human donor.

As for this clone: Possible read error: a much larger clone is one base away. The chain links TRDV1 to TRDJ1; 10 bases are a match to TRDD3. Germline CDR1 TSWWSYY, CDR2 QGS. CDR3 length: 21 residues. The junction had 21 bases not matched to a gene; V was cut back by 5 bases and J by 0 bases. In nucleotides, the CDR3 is TGTGCTCTTGGGCCACTGCCTTCTTCGCACTGGGGGATCACTTACACCGATAAACTCATCTTT. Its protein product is CALGPLPSSHWGITYTDKLIF.

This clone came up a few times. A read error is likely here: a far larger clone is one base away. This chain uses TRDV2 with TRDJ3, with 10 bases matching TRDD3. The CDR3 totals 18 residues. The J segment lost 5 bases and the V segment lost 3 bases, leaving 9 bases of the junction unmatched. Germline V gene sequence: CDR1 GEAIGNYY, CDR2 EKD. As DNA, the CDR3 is TGTGCCTGTGACTTTGGTGGGGGATACATAGGGGACACCCGACAGATGTTTTTC. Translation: CACDFGGGYIGDTRQMFF.

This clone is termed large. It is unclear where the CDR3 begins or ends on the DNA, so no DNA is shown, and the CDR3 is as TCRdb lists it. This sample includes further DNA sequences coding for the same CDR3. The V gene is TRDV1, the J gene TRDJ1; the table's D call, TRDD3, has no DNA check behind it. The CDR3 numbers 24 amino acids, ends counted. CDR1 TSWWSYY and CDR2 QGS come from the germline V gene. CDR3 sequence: CALGEPLGVAFLRDWGAITDKLIF.

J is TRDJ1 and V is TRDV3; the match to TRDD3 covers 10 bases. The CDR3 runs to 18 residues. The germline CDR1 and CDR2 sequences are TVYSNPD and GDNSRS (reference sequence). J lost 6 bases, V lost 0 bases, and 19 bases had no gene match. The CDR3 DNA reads TGTGCCTTTAGCCTCGCCTTCTTGACGCTGGGGGATAACTATAAACTCATCTTT. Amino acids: CAFSLAFLTLGDNYKLIF.

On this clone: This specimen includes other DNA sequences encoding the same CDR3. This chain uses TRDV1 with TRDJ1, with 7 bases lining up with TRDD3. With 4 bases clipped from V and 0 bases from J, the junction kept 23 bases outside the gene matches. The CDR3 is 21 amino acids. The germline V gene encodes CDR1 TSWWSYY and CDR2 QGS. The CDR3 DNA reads TGTGCTCTTGGGGTTTCCAACGGAGGACTTAAAAGGTGGGGGAACACCGATAAACTCATCTTT. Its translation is CALGVSNGGLKRWGNTDKLIF.

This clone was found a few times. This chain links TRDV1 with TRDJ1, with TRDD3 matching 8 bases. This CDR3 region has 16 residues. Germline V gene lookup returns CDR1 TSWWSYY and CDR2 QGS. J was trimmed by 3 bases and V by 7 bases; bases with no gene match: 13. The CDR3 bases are TGTGCTCTTGCTACAAGGCGGGGATACTACCCCGATAAACTCATCTTT. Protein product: CALATRRGYYPDKLIF.

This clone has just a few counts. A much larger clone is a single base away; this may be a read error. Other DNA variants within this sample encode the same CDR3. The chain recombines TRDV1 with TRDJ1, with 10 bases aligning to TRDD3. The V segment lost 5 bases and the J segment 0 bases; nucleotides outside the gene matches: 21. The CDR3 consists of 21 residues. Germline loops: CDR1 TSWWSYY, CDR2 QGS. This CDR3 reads CALGPPPSSHWGITYTDKLIF. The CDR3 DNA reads TGTGCTCTTGGGCCACCGCCCTCTTCGCACTGGGGGATCACTTACACCGATAAACTCATCTTT.

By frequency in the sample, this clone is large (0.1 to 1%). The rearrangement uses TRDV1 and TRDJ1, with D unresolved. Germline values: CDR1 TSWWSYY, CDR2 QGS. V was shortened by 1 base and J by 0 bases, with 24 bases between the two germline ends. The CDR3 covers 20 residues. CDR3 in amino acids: CALGEPQIPPELQYTDKLIF. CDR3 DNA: TGTGCTCTTGGGGAACCCCAGATCCCCCCCGAACTGCAGTACACCGATAAACTCATCTTT.

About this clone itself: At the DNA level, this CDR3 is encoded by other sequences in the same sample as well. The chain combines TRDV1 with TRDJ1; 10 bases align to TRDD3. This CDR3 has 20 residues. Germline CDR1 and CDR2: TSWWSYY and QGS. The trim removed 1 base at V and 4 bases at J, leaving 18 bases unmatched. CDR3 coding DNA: TGTGCTCTTGGGGAACCATCATATCCGACTGGGGGATTCAACAACGATAAACTCATCTTT. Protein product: CALGEPSYPTGGFNNDKLIF.

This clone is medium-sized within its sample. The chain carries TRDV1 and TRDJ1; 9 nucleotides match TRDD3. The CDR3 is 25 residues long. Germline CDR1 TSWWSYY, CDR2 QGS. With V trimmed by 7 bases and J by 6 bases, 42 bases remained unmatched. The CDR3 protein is CALAPSTVTGDTWSPVTWPSHKLIF. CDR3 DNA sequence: TGTGCTCTTGCGCCTTCTACTGTTACGGGGGATACTTGGAGCCCGGTGACATGGCCCTCGCATAAACTCATCTTT.

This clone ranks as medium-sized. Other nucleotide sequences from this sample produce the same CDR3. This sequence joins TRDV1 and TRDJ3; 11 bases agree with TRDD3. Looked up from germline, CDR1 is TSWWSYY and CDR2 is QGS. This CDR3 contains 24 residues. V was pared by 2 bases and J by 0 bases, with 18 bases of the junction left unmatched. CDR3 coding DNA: TGTGCTCTTGGGGAATTCTTCCTTCGCGTACTGGGGGATAAGAGCTCCTGGGACACCCGACAGATGTTTTTC. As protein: CALGEFFLRVLGDKSSWDTRQMFF.

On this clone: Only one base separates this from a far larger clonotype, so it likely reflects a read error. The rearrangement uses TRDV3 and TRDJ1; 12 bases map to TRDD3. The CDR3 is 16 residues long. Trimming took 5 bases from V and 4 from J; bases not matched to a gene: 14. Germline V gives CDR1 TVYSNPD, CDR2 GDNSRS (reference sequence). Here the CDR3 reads CAPPTGGYKYIDKLIF. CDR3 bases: TGTGCCCCCCCGACTGGGGGATACAAGTACATCGATAAACTCATCTTT.

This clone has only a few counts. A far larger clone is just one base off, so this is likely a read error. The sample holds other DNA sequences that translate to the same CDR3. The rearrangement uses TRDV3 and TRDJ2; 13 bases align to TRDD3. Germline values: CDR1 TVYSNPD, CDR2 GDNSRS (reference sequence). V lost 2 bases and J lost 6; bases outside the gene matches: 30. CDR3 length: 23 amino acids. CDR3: CAFRALRVSLLGDTRIRAAQLFF. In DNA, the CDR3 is TGTGCCTTTCGGGCCTTGCGCGTCTCGCTACTGGGGGATACGCGTATCCGGGCAGCACAACTCTTCTTT. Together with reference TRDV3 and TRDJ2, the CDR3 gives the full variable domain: CDKVTQSSPDQTVASGSEVVLLCTYDTVYSNPDLFWYRIRPDYSFQFVFYGDNSRSEGADFTQGRFSVKHILTQKAFHLVISPVRTEDSATYYCAFRALRVSLLGDTRIRAAQLFFGKGTQLIVEP.

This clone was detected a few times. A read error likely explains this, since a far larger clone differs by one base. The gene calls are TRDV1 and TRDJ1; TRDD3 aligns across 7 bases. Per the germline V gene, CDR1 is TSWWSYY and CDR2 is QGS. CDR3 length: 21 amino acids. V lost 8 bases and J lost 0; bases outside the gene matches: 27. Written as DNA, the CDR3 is TGTGCTCTTAGGGGGCCTCAGACTGGGGCCCCCAGGCTTTTCTACACCGATAAACTCATCTTT. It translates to CALRGPQTGAPRLFYTDKLIF.

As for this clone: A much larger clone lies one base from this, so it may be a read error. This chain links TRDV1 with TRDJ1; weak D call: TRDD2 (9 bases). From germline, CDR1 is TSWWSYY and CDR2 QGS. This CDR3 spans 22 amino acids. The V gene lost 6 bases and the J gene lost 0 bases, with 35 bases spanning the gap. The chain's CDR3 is CALGLRPFLPGGIVPYTDKLIF. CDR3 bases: TGTGCTCTTGGCCTACGACCCTTCCTACCCGGGGGGATAGTTCCGTACACCGATAAACTCATCTTT.

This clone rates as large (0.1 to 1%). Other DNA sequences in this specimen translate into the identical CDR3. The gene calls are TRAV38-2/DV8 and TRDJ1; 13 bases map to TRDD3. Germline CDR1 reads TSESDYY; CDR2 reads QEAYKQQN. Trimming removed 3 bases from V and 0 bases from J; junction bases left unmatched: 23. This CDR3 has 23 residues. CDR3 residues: CAYRKKASSLYTGGYAHTDKLIF. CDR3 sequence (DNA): TGTGCTTATAGGAAGAAAGCTTCCTCCTTATATACTGGGGGATACGCTCACACCGATAAACTCATCTTT.

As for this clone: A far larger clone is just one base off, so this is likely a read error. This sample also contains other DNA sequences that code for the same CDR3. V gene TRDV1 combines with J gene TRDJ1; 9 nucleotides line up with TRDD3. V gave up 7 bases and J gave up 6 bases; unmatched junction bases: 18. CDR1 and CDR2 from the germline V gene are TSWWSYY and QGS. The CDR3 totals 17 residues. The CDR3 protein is CALAFPTPLGDPNKLIF. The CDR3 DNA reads TGTGCTCTTGCCTTTCCTACCCCGCTGGGGGATCCAAATAAACTCATCTTT.

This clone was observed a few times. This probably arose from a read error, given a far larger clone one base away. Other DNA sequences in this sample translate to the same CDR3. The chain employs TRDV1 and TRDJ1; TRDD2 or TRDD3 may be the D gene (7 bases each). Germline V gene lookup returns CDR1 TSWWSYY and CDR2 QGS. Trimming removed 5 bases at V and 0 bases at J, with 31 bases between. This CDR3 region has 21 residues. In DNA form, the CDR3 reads TGTGCTCTTGGGCCACAAGCGGTTCCTACGTTAAACTGGGGAAACACCGATAAACTCATCTTT. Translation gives CALGPQAVPTLNWGNTDKLIF.

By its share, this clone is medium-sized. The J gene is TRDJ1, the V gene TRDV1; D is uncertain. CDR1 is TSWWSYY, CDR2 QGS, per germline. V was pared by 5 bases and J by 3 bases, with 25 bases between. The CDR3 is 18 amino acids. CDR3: CALGCVRKAGDEADKLIF. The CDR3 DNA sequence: TGTGCTCTTGGGTGCGTCAGGAAGGCTGGAGATGAAGCCGATAAACTCATCTTT.